The source of this T cell receptor beta chain is a study of OX40 agonist ivuxolimab in advanced cancers. Deletions cut 1 base from V and 4 bases from J, with 10 bases between. CDR3 length: 15 residues. CDR1 is SSHAT and CDR2 is FNYEAQ in the germline V gene (reference sequence). The repertoire was sequenced with immunoSEQ multiplex PCR; TCRdb's copy has only in-frame clones and lacks some. The data hold approximately 58,000 clones, with 70% to 90% observed a single time. V is TRBV7-7 and J is TRBJ2-2; tentatively, D is TRBD2 (6 bases). This specimen was CD4+ or CD8+ T cells sorted from blood, taken in a trial of the OX40 agonist ivuxolimab. This clonotype was sampled from an adult with an advanced solid tumor such as melanoma, head and neck, liver or kidney cancer. The CDR3 loop reads CASSLERGGTGELFF. Written as DNA, the CDR3 is TGTGCCAGCAGCTTAGAACGGGGAGGCACCGGGGAGCTGTTTTTT.